The clone carrying this T cell receptor (beta chain) has a count of ten or more. Its antigen is not known. This entry comes from a study of T cells in Graves' hyperthyroidism and ophthalmopathy. At the level of the study: Before any treatment, at initial diagnosis, peripheral blood was collected. General observations from the study: Ophthalmopathy was distinguished from stable hyperthyroidism by 13 V-J signatures. Most thyroid clonotypes that were expanded above 0.001 also turned up in blood.

The V and J ends lost 10 bases and 2 bases respectively, with 12 bases between them. The CDR3 totals 12 residues. CDR1 ENHRY and CDR2 SYGVKD come from the germline V gene. Amplification yielded TCR beta CDR3 regions, with RNA transcripts as the source. The HTBI set primed first-round TCR CDR3 RT-PCR. TCRdb fed the multiplex PCR reads into MiXCR, producing one record per CDR3 protein. The table has some 500,000 distinct CDR3 sequences, approximately 25% seen once. Clinical symptoms, serum thyroxine, TRAb, thyroid ultrasound and orbital computed tomography established diagnosis. Sequenced: blood. This TCR came from a woman in her thirties with Graves' ophthalmopathy. The chain carries TRBV10-3 and TRBJ2-7; D uncertain. The CDR3 bases are TGTGCCACCCGGACGGGCCCCTACGAGCAGTACTTC. Its translation: CATRTGPYEQYF.